This passage covers 3 T cell receptor beta chains from one sample sequenced in a study of cytomegalovirus exposure and HLA in healthy donors. This PCR relied on a set of 60 Vbeta primers and 13 Jbeta primers. The assay was immunoSEQ multiplex PCR, and TCRdb's table has in-frame clones only and misses some. The sample includes over 110,000 clones, approximately 78% of them seen just once. Sequencing input: PBMCs. The receptors were sampled from a young woman in good health and CMV-seropositive.

The gene calls are TRBV6-1 and TRBJ2-7, with a possible D match to TRBD2 (5 bases). Germline V CDR1 and CDR2: MNHNS, SASEGT. This CDR3 has 13 residues. Between the trimmed V and J ends, which lost 2 bases and 6 bases, there was a span of 11 bases. CDR3 nucleotide sequence: TGTGCCAGCAGTGAAAGGACCGGGATCGAGCAGTACTTC. Protein: CASSERTGIEQYF.

This clone has more than one count but fewer than ten. This chain connects TRBV9 to TRBJ2-7; 8 nucleotides line up with TRBD1. This CDR3 has 15 amino acids. Trimming at V came to 4 bases and at J to 4 bases, leaving 10 bases not matched to a gene. Germline CDR1 and CDR2: SGDLS and YYNGEE. CDR3 region: CASSPRQGITYEQYF. The DNA of the CDR3 is TGTGCCAGCAGCCCCCGACAGGGGATAACGTACGAGCAGTACTTC.

The CDR3 protein is CASSLLGRDRVEYGNTIYF. Here the CDR3 DNA reads TGTGCCAGCAGTTTATTAGGGCGAGACAGGGTAGAATATGGAAACACCATATATTTT. V is TRBV28 and J is TRBJ1-3; TRBD1 matches 7 bases. The junction had 15 bases not matched to a gene; V was cut back by 1 base and J by 3 bases. CDR3 length: 19 residues. Germline loops: CDR1 MDHEN, CDR2 SYDVKM.